Each of the 3 T cell receptor beta chains below was sequenced from the same sample in a study of naive and memory T cell subsets. Four PCR rounds used nested alpha and beta constant region primers plus the SP2 primer. Each CDR3 protein is one row after TCRdb ran MiXCR on the 5' RACE reads. The sample carries over 45,000 distinct CDR3 sequences, less than 10% recorded once. TCR cDNA received a 3' ligated oligonucleotide that carried a UMI. The source of these receptors is a female donor in good health.

The chain uses TRBV7-2 and TRBJ1-6, with 7 bases that match TRBD1. CDR3 length: 17 amino acids. J lost 1 base, V lost 5 bases, and 8 bases had no gene match. Germline V gene sequence: CDR1 SGHTA, CDR2 FQGNSA. This CDR3 is CASSLDRVLSYNSPLHF. CDR3 coding DNA: TGTGCCAGCAGCCTAGACAGGGTTTTATCCTATAATTCACCCCTCCACTTT.

This clonotype was counted only a few times. This rearrangement joins TRBV20-1 to TRBJ2-7; 9 bases are shared with TRBD1. Germline CDR1 reads DFQATT; CDR2 reads SNEGSKA (reference sequence). The CDR3 has 16 residues. V shed 7 bases, J shed 2 bases, and the junction held 15 bases outside the gene matches. CDR3 nucleotides: TGCAGTGGGTTCCCGACTACAGGGGGCCGTCCCTACGAGCAGTACTTC. Its translation: CSGFPTTGGRPYEQYF.

This clonotype was counted at least ten times. The rearrangement uses TRBV7-8 and TRBJ1-6; D unresolved. The CDR3 spans 15 residues. The V end was cut by 8 bases, the J end by 10 bases, with 21 bases between. The germline V gene has CDR1 SGHVS and CDR2 FQNEAQ. Written as DNA, the CDR3 is TGTGCCAGCCGGGAGGGCATTGATAATCACTCACCCCTCCACTTT. Protein sequence: CASREGIDNHSPLHF. The full variable domain, in which reference TRBV7-8 and TRBJ1-6 provide the parts outside the CDR3, is GAGVSQSPRYKVAKRGQDVALRCDPISGHVSLFWYQQALGQGPEFLTYFQNEAQLDKSGLPSDRFFAERPEGSVSTLKIQRTQQEDSAVYLCASREGIDNHSPLHFGNGTRLTVT.